A single sample gave rise to the 2 T cell receptor beta chains below, sequenced in a study of T cells in Graves' hyperthyroidism and ophthalmopathy. Amplification targeted TCR beta CDR3 regions from RNA transcripts. Primed by the HTBI set, a first-round RT-PCR was run on the TCR CDR3. TCRdb re-called the multiplex PCR reads through MiXCR, storing one row per CDR3 protein. Here the sample spans about 540,000 distinct CDR3 sequences, about 45% being singletons. The sample was peripheral blood or thyroid tissue (not recorded which). These receptors came from a woman aged 18 to 35 with Graves' hyperthyroidism.

V and J are TRBV20-1 and TRBJ1-4; D is perhaps TRBD1 (5 bases). The CDR3 totals 16 residues. The germline gives CDR1 DFQATT, CDR2 SNEGSKA (reference sequence). V lost 1 base and J 0 bases, leaving 12 bases between the germline ends. The CDR3 DNA follows: TGCAGTGCTAGAGGGGCAGGGAAGTCAACTAATGAAAAACTGTTTTTT. It encodes CSARGAGKSTNEKLFF.

The chain couples TRBV6-5 to TRBJ2-7; D is unclear. Per germline, CDR1 MNHEY and CDR2 SVGAGI. V lost 6 bases, J lost 0 bases, and 15 bases lay in between. The CDR3 consists of 15 residues. This CDR3 reads CASRYLGKSSYEQYF. Written as DNA, the CDR3 is TGTGCCAGCAGGTATCTAGGGAAGAGCTCCTACGAGCAGTACTTC.